The present T cell receptor (beta chain) was sequenced within a study of blood T cell repertoires in COVID-19. Study-wide background: Sites in the United States, Italy and Spain provided acute and convalescent COVID-19 samples.

Profiling relied on immunoSEQ multiplex PCR, and the TCRdb table lists in-frame clones only, not all of them. This table holds 300,000 to 400,000 clones, around nine tenths found once. The CDR3 covers 16 residues. Germline V gene sequence: CDR1 SGDLS, CDR2 YYNGEE. V dropped 4 bases and J dropped 6 bases, with 20 bases sitting between them. The clonotype comes from a man aged 45-60 years with active or convalescent COVID-19. Sample: peripheral blood. This chain joins TRBV9 and TRBJ2-1; D might be TRBD2 (6 bases). As DNA, the CDR3 is TGTGCCAGCAGCCCAGGTAGCGGACCGGTGGGCAATGAGCAGTTCTTC. Its protein is CASSPGSGPVGNEQFF.